These T cell receptor beta chains were read from a single sample in a study of control samples from healthy donors and cancer patients. TCRdb's copy holds only in-frame clones and misses some; the assay was immunoSEQ multiplex PCR. The sample has 100,000 to 150,000 clones; roughly 90% are singletons. Sequencing was done on a sample of blood. These TCRs come from a woman in her fifties or sixties in good health. Both conserved end residues are part of each CDR3. D genes are given only for firm matches. Some rows have no size entry. The others give once, few or many, or a class for an expanded clone.

j_gene	d_gene	v_gene	abundance	CDR3aa	CDR3nt
TRBJ2-1	NA	TRBV10-3	NA	CAISGRLQGRSYNEQFF	TGTGCCATCAGTGGAAGACTTCAGGGTCGGAGCTACAATGAGCAGTTCTTC
TRBJ1-6	NA	TRBV30	NA	CAWSADRGSSPLHF	TGTGCCTGGAGTGCTGACAGAGGCTCCTCACCCCTCCACTTT
TRBJ1-2	NA	TRBV24-1	NA	CATIEARCGYTF	TGTGCCACCATAGAGGCGAGATGCGGCTACACCTTC
TRBJ2-2	TRBD2	TRBV6-1	NA	CASSARTSGTGGELFF	TGTGCCAGCAGTGCACGGACTAGCGGGACGGGCGGGGAGCTGTTTTTT
TRBJ2-1	NA	TRBV29-1	NA	CSVDSDSFNEQFF	TGCAGCGTTGATAGTGACTCCTTCAATGAGCAGTTCTTC
TRBJ1-5	NA	TRBV3-1/TRBV3-2	NA	CASSQEGQPQHF	TGTGCCAGCAGCCAAGAGGGGCAGCCCCAGCATTTT
TRBJ1-5	TRBD1	TRBV28	NA	CASSLGQGGNQPQHF	TGTGCCAGCAGTTTGGGACAGGGTGGAAATCAGCCCCAGCATTTT
TRBJ2-5	NA	TRBV5-6	NA	CASSRTGNQETQYF	TGTGCCAGCAGCCGAACAGGTAACCAAGAGACCCAGTACTTC
TRBJ2-2	NA	TRBV19	NA	CASDGPLLNGELFF	TGTGCCTCCGATGGCCCGTTATTGAACGGGGAGCTGTTTTTT
TRBJ1-1	NA	TRBV2	NA	CASSVDEFTEAFF	TGTGCCAGCAGCGTAGATGAGTTCACTGAAGCTTTCTTT
TRBJ1-5	TRBD1	TRBV19	NA	CASSWTGVNQPQHF	TGTGCCAGTAGCTGGACAGGGGTAAATCAGCCCCAGCATTTT
TRBJ2-3	NA	TRBV4-1	NA	CASSQVGHSTDTQYF	TGCGCCAGCAGCCAAGTTGGACATAGCACAGATACGCAGTATTTT
TRBJ2-3	NA	TRBV5-8	NA	CASSPGRSDTQYF	TGTGCCAGCAGCCCGGGAAGGTCAGATACGCAGTATTTT
TRBJ2-7	NA	TRBV3-1/TRBV3-2	NA	CASSQDRLRVGNYEQYF	TGTGCCAGCAGCCAAGATCGACTCCGCGTAGGCAACTACGAGCAGTACTTC
TRBJ1-5	NA	TRBV5-1	once	CASSLGRGSNQPQHF	TGCGCCAGCAGCTTGGGAAGGGGATCGAATCAGCCCCAGCATTTT
TRBJ2-7	TRBD1	TRBV19	NA	CASYSTQGQGNNEQYF	TGTGCCAGTTACTCCACACAGGGACAGGGCAACAACGAGCAGTACTTC
TRBJ1-5	NA	TRBV6-5	NA	CASVESGRQPQHF	TGTGCCAGCGTAGAGTCAGGGCGTCAGCCCCAGCATTTT
TRBJ1-1	NA	TRBV5-1	NA	CASSYGQNTEAFF	TGCGCCAGCAGCTACGGACAGAACACTGAAGCTTTCTTT
TRBJ1-4	TRBD1	TRBV29-1	NA	CSVFLTGGDEKLFF	TGCAGCGTTTTCTTGACAGGGGGTGATGAAAAACTGTTTTTT
TRBJ2-5	TRBD2	TRBV27	NA	CASSLAGVRETQYF	TGTGCCAGCAGTCTAGCGGGGGTTAGAGAGACCCAGTACTTC
TRBJ2-5	TRBD2	TRBV3-1/TRBV3-2	NA	CASSQIAGVGETQYF	TGTGCCAGCAGCCAAATAGCGGGAGTAGGAGAGACCCAGTACTTC
TRBJ1-6	NA	TRBV5-1	NA	CASSLNSRQGLSPLHF	TGCGCCAGCAGCTTGAACTCCAGGCAGGGATTGTCACCCCTCCACTTT
TRBJ1-1	NA	TRBV6-5	NA	CASSLDRMNTEAFF	TGTGCCAGCAGTCTTGACCGGATGAACACTGAAGCTTTCTTT
TRBJ2-5	NA	TRBV7-2	NA	CASSLYGAGETQYF	TGTGCCAGCAGCTTATACGGGGCCGGAGAGACCCAGTACTTC
TRBJ1-5	NA	TRBV7-2	once	CASSLSSSGPQHF	TGTGCCAGCAGCTTATCTTCCTCCGGTCCCCAGCATTTT
TRBJ1-4	NA	TRBV25-1	few	CASSDRGAEKLFF	TGTGCCAGCAGTGATCGCGGGGCAGAAAAACTGTTTTTT
TRBJ2-2	TRBD1	TRBV5-1	NA	CASSYNLQGATGELFF	TGCGCCAGCAGCTACAACCTACAGGGGGCCACCGGGGAGCTGTTTTTT
TRBJ1-2	NA	TRBV11-2	NA	CASSLSRGIGRYGYTF	TGTGCCAGCAGCTTAAGCAGGGGAATAGGTCGCTATGGCTACACCTTC